The 21 T cell receptor beta chains reported below all come from one sample, sequenced in a study of graft-versus-host responses after intestinal transplantation. The data were produced by immunoSEQ multiplex PCR, yet TCRdb's version contains in-frame clones alone and is incomplete. The repertoire holds approximately 80,000 clones, with 85% to 90% as singletons. Antigens of these TCRs are unknown. The sample was unstimulated CD4+ T cells sorted from spleen or lymph node cells, taken before intestinal transplant. These receptors all come from a human donor who received an intestinal transplant.

The chain combines TRBV19 with TRBJ1-3; D possibly corresponds to TRBD1 (5 bases). The CDR3 length is 14 residues. Trimming took 3 bases from V and 4 from J, leaving 10 bases between them. The germline V gene has CDR1 LNHDA and CDR2 SQIVND (reference sequence). CDR3 sequence reads: CASSIGGIGNTIYF. The CDR3 nucleotides are TGTGCCAGTAGTATTGGGGGGATCGGAAACACCATATATTTT.

There are a few counts of this clone. The V gene is TRBV19, the J gene TRBJ2-7; perhaps TRBD1 as D (6 bases). With 7 bases removed from V and 0 bases from J, the gap between germline ends came to 13 bases. Germline assignment: CDR1 LNHDA and CDR2 SQIVND (reference sequence). The length of the CDR3 is 14 residues. The CDR3 loop is CASTDRDNSYEQYF. The CDR3 bases are TGTGCCAGTACCGACCGGGACAACTCCTACGAGCAGTACTTC.

This rearrangement joins TRBV5-1 to TRBJ2-7; D possibly corresponds to TRBD1 (6 bases). The CDR3 loop spans 13 amino acids. Per the germline V gene, CDR1 is SGHRS and CDR2 is YFSETQ. V lost 4 bases and J lost 1, with 9 bases in between. CDR3 region: CASSVGQSYEQYF. The CDR3 DNA reads TGCGCCAGCAGCGTCGGACAGTCCTACGAGCAGTACTTC.

The chain employs TRBV21-1 and TRBJ2-4; the table assigns TRBD1, which was not confirmed against the DNA. TRBV21-1 has pseudogene status. The CDR3 loop spans 18 amino acids. The CDR3 region is CASSKGQKGWLAKNIQYF. The CDR3 nucleotides read TGTGCCAGCAGCAAAGGCCAAAAGGGGTGGCTAGCCAAAAACATTCAGTACTTC.

V gene TRBV11-2 combines with J gene TRBJ1-3; D is unresolved. Germline CDR1 reads SGHAT; CDR2 reads FQNNGV. There are 14 residues in the CDR3. V gave up 0 bases and J gave up 4 bases, with 7 bases separating them. CDR3: CASSLDRLGNTIYF. The CDR3 coding sequence is TGTGCCAGCAGCTTAGATCGTCTGGGAAACACCATATATTTT.

CDR3 in amino acids: CASSDSLAKNIQYF. CDR3 in DNA: TGTGCCAGCAGCGACAGCCTAGCCAAAAACATTCAGTACTTC. The chain couples TRBV6-5 to TRBJ2-4, with a possible D match to TRBD1 (5 bases). Germline values: CDR1 MNHEY, CDR2 SVGAGI. This CDR3 spans 14 amino acids. The V and J ends lost 6 bases and 0 bases respectively, with 9 bases between them.

The chain recombines TRBV11-2 with TRBJ2-1; D is unclear. V lost 2 bases to trimming and J lost 3 bases, with 11 bases between them. Germline values: CDR1 SGHAT, CDR2 FQNNGV. The CDR3 runs to 15 residues. Written as DNA, the CDR3 is TGTGCCAGCAGCTTACGACGCGGTTTCTACAATGAGCAGTTCTTC. This translates into CASSLRRGFYNEQFF. Based on the CDR3 plus reference TRBV11-2 and TRBJ2-1, the full variable domain is EAGVAQSPRYKIIEKRQSVAFWCNPISGHATLYWYQQILGQGPKLLIQFQNNGVVDDSQLPKDRFSAERLKGVDSTLKIQPAKLEDSAVYLCASSLRRGFYNEQFFGPGTRLTVL.

The CDR3 is CASSSAAYEQYF. Written as DNA, the CDR3 is TGTGCCAGTAGCTCTGCAGCCTACGAGCAGTACTTC. The V gene is TRBV19, the J gene TRBJ2-7; D is ambiguous. The V and J ends lost 6 bases and 2 bases respectively, with 8 bases between them. The germline V gene has CDR1 LNHDA and CDR2 SQIVND (reference sequence). The CDR3 extends over 12 amino acids.

This sequence joins TRBV7-9 and TRBJ1-6; tentatively, D is TRBD1 (6 bases). Per germline, CDR1 SEHNR and CDR2 FQNEAQ (reference sequence). V lost 0 bases to trimming and J lost 9 bases, with 9 bases between them. This CDR3 comprises 14 residues. CDR3 loop: CASSLAGAGSPLHF. CDR3 DNA: TGTGCCAGCAGCTTAGCGGGGGCTGGTTCACCCCTCCACTTT.

The chain couples TRBV6-6 to TRBJ2-5, with D tentatively TRBD1 (6 bases). The CDR3 is made up of 14 amino acids. CDR1 is MNHNY, CDR2 SVGAGI, per germline (reference sequence). V was shortened by 2 bases and J by 2 bases, with 9 bases between the two germline ends. The CDR3: CASSYPQGQETQYF. The CDR3 nucleotides are TGTGCCAGCAGTTACCCCCAGGGGCAAGAGACCCAGTACTTC.

The chain has TRBV6-5 and TRBJ1-1, with 7 bases matching TRBD1. This CDR3 comprises 15 residues. The ends lost 6 bases at V and 4 bases at J; junction bases unmatched: 11. Germline V CDR1 and CDR2: MNHEY, SVGAGI. CDR3 bases: TGTGCCAGCAGCAAACTTCTTACAGGGGCCACTGAAGCTTTCTTT. Translation: CASSKLLTGATEAFF.

This chain links TRBV7-9 with TRBJ1-4; no firm D call. V lost 0 bases to trimming and J lost 7 bases, with 6 bases between them. Germline CDR1 reads SEHNR; CDR2 reads FQNEAQ (reference sequence). The CDR3 is 13 residues long. The CDR3 is CASSLAGSEKLFF. The CDR3 DNA follows: TGTGCCAGCAGCTTAGCGGGGAGTGAAAAACTGTTTTTT.

The V call is TRBV18, the J call TRBJ2-7, with 12 bases aligning to TRBD2. Germline V lookup: CDR1 KGHSH, CDR2 LQKENI. The CDR3 contains 14 residues. V was clipped by 3 bases and J by 5 bases; unmatched bases: 2. The CDR3: CASSPRLAGDEQYF. The DNA for the CDR3 is TGTGCCAGCTCACCCAGACTAGCGGGAGACGAGCAGTACTTC.

The chain is built from TRBV7-9 and TRBJ2-7; no reliable D call. This CDR3 is 12 amino acids long. Germline values: CDR1 SEHNR, CDR2 FQNEAQ (reference sequence). Trimming left V 5 bases short and J 0 bases short, with 5 bases between. In DNA, the CDR3 is TGTGCCAGCAGCCCTTCCTCCTACGAGCAGTACTTC. The encoded protein is CASSPSSYEQYF.

This clone appeared a few times. V and J are TRBV4-1 and TRBJ1-4; 7 nucleotides line up with TRBD1. CDR1 is MGHRA, CDR2 YSYEKL, per germline. The length of the CDR3 is 16 residues. V was clipped by 6 bases and J by 4 bases; unmatched bases: 11. The CDR3 is CASRPLGGTDNEKLFF. The CDR3 coding sequence is TGCGCCAGCAGACCCCTTGGTGGGACAGATAATGAAAAACTGTTTTTT.

J is TRBJ1-2 and V is TRBV7-8; D might be TRBD1 (6 bases). This CDR3 has 14 residues. The germline CDR1 and CDR2 sequences are SGHVS and FQNEAQ. V was clipped by 5 bases and J by 2 bases, with 12 bases between them. The CDR3 nucleotides read TGTGCCAGCAGCCGCGAAGGACAGAACTATGGCTACACCTTC. Residues: CASSREGQNYGYTF.

The rearrangement uses TRBV5-1 and TRBJ2-1; 10 bases line up with TRBD2. The V gene's germline CDR1 is SGHRS and CDR2 YFSETQ. V lost 4 bases and J lost 4; bases outside the gene matches: 8. The CDR3 extends over 16 amino acids. This CDR3 is CASSASGGALYNEQFF. CDR3 sequence (DNA): TGCGCCAGCAGCGCCAGCGGGGGGGCCCTTTACAATGAGCAGTTCTTC.

V gene TRBV18 combines with J gene TRBJ2-1; a possible D gene is TRBD2 (5 bases). The V gene's germline CDR1 is KGHSH and CDR2 LQKENI. V lost 5 bases and J lost 16, with 18 bases in between. This CDR3 spans 12 amino acids. The CDR3 loop is CASSAPSSPPFF. In DNA form, the CDR3 reads TGTGCCAGCTCAGCTCCTAGCAGTCCTCCTTTCTTC.

The chain carries TRBV6-4 and TRBJ2-7; 11 positions match TRBD2. The ends lost 7 bases at V and 4 bases at J; junction bases unmatched: 12. CDR1 and CDR2 (germline): MRHNA, SNTAGT. CDR3 length: 16 residues. The CDR3 region is CASIEGGLAVPYEQYF. In DNA, the CDR3 is TGTGCCAGCATCGAAGGGGGACTAGCGGTTCCTTACGAGCAGTACTTC.

The chain combines TRBV30 with TRBJ2-7; TRBD1 agrees at 7 bases. Looked up from germline, CDR1 is GTSNPN and CDR2 is SVGIG (reference sequence). Losses at the gene ends were 4 bases for V and 0 bases for J; bases not matched to a gene: 6. CDR3 length: 14 residues. The CDR3 nucleotides read TGTGCCTGGATAGACAGGGCAAGCTCCTACGAGCAGTACTTC. Translating it yields CAWIDRASSYEQYF.

The rearrangement links TRBV13 to TRBJ2-3, with 9 bases lining up with TRBD2. V trimming: 1 base; J trimming: 4 bases; junction bases outside the gene matches: 3. The germline V gene has CDR1 PRHDT and CDR2 FYEKMQ (reference sequence). The CDR3 covers 15 residues. The CDR3 protein is CASSLVLAGSDTQYF. CDR3 nucleotides: TGTGCCAGCAGCTTAGTCCTAGCGGGATCAGATACGCAGTATTTT. Based on the CDR3 plus reference TRBV13 and TRBJ2-3, the full variable domain is AAGVIQSPRHLIKEKRETATLKCYPIPRHDTVYWYQQGPGQDPQFLISFYEKMQSDKGSIPDRFSAQQFSDYHSELNMSSLELGDSALYFCASSLVLAGSDTQYFGPGTRLTVL.